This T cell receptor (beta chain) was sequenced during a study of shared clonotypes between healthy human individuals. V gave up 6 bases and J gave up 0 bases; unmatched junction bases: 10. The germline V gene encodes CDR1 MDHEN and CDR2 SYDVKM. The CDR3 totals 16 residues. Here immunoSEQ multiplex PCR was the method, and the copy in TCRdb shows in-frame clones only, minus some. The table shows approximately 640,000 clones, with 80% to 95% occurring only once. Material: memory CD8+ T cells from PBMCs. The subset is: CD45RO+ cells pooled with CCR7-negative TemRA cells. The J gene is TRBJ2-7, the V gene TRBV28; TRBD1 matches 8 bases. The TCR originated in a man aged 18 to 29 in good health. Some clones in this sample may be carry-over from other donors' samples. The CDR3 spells CASREHRGAYSYEQYF. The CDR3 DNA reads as TGTGCCAGCAGAGAACACAGGGGGGCCTACTCCTACGAGCAGTACTTC. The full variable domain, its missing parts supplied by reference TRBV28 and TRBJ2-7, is DVKVTQSSRYLVKRTGEKVFLECVQDMDHENMFWYRQDPGLGLRLIYFSYDVKMKEKGDIPEGYSVSREKKERFSLILESASTNQTSMYLCASREHRGAYSYEQYFGPGTRLTVT.